This is a list of T cell receptor beta chains from one sample in a study of blood T cells in healthy people across ages. TCRdb reprocessed the 5' RACE reads with MiXCR, giving one entry per CDR3 protein. The table records more than 650,000 distinct CDR3 sequences, about a quarter of them present only once. The same sample was also used in a study of T cells of mothers and their children.

The source material was blood. The receptors derive from a boy aged 5-17 years in good health. The CDR3 runs from the conserved cysteine through the conserved F or W. The size entry is marked missing in some rows and otherwise reads once, few, many or a size class.

size: few; V: TRBV6-6; J: TRBJ2-7; CDR3: CASSYGGLYEQYF
size: NA; V: TRBV20-1; J: TRBJ2-7; CDR3: CSAPPQRGINEQYF
size: few; V: TRBV5-5; J: TRBJ1-1; CDR3: CASSLRQGRVAEAFF
size: NA; V: TRBV10-3; J: TRBJ2-6; CDR3: CAISPSGGLLSGANVLTF
size: NA; V: TRBV7-2; J: TRBJ2-3; CDR3: CASSLGGQGATGTQYF
size: few; V: TRBV7-9; J: TRBJ2-7; CDR3: CASSFMDGRTYEQYF
size: few; V: TRBV6-5; J: TRBJ1-1; CDR3: CASTNTGRAFF
size: few; V: TRBV20-1; J: NA; CDR3: CSARRWAERGYEQYF
size: NA; V: TRBV12-3/TRBV12-4; J: TRBJ1-2; CDR3: CASSPWTGPYGYTF
size: NA; V: TRBV5-1; J: TRBJ2-2; CDR3: CASSLTNANTGELFF
size: NA; V: TRBV7-3; J: TRBJ2-5; CDR3: CASSLTGGDQETQYF
size: NA; V: TRBV20-1; J: TRBJ2-1; CDR3: CSAREPALRTYNEQFF
size: NA; V: TRBV29-1; J: TRBJ2-6; CDR3: CSALREGKNVLTF
size: few; V: TRBV6-1; J: TRBJ2-3; CDR3: CASSEAVLAGGDTQYF
size: few; V: TRBV5-1; J: TRBJ2-7; CDR3: CASSGGTAPAYEQYF
size: few; V: TRBV28; J: TRBJ2-7; CDR3: CASSPPTGSRHYEQYF
size: NA; V: TRBV28; J: TRBJ1-2; CDR3: CASSPLGYGYTF
size: few; V: TRBV12-5; J: TRBJ2-2; CDR3: CASGLTGTANTGELFF
size: NA; V: TRBV7-8; J: TRBJ2-5; CDR3: CASSLGGAEETQYF
size: NA; V: TRBV28; J: TRBJ1-1; CDR3: CASTQGRSTEAFF
size: few; V: TRBV28; J: TRBJ2-7; CDR3: CASARQEAPGEQYF
size: few; V: TRBV6-5; J: TRBJ2-5; CDR3: CASSYSGTSGGEDQYF
size: NA; V: TRBV25-1; J: TRBJ2-3; CDR3: CASSGIKATQYF
size: NA; V: TRBV5-1; J: TRBJ2-5; CDR3: CASSPGGADTETQYF
size: once; V: TRBV28; J: NA; CDR3: CASSLSSGKGRSYEQYF
size: few; V: TRBV11-2; J: TRBJ2-5; CDR3: CASIGTGSETQYF
size: NA; V: TRBV25-1; J: TRBJ2-1; CDR3: CASTPSGGAYNEQFF
size: few; V: TRBV28; J: TRBJ2-1; CDR3: CARRTGTRSHNEQFF
size: few; V: TRBV7-3; J: TRBJ2-2; CDR3: CASSSSRSGELFF
size: NA; V: TRBV7-6; J: NA; CDR3: CASSLGGLAFGEQFF
size: few; V: TRBV7-9; J: TRBJ1-4; CDR3: CASSLTISNEKLFF
size: few; V: TRBV12-3/TRBV12-4; J: TRBJ2-1; CDR3: CASSFRQGMDEQFF
size: NA; V: TRBV27; J: TRBJ2-1; CDR3: CASSRLLDRSGDEQFF
size: few; V: TRBV7-2; J: TRBJ2-3; CDR3: CASSLISPGGSDTQYF
size: NA; V: TRBV29-1; J: TRBJ1-2; CDR3: CSERGSGYTF
size: NA; V: TRBV7-9; J: TRBJ1-5; CDR3: CASSFGQDHGQPQHF
size: NA; V: TRBV7-3; J: TRBJ2-2; CDR3: CASSLGLAGGRHTGELFF
size: NA; V: TRBV2; J: TRBJ1-5; CDR3: CASSVGDNQPQHF
size: few; V: TRBV29-1; J: TRBJ2-2; CDR3: CSVEGGSVGELFF